One sample yielded the 16 T cell receptor beta chains listed below, sequenced in a study of T cell repertoires in cytomegalovirus infection. TCRdb used MiXCR to reprocess the reads, holding one entry per CDR3 protein. In the table there are 150,000 to 190,000 distinct CDR3 sequences, roughly a quarter of which are singletons. Sequencing was carried out using PBMCs. These receptors were taken from a human donor in good health (CMV status not recorded). Some clones in this sample may be carry-over from other donors' samples.

V and J are TRBV7-9 and TRBJ1-1; D gene ambiguous. V was cut by 5 bases and J by 1 base, with 17 bases left in between. This CDR3 is 16 amino acids long. Germline V lookup: CDR1 SEHNR, CDR2 FQNEAQ (reference sequence). CDR3 sequence (DNA): TGTGCCAGCAGCCCAAGACTTATACCTGGGAACACTGAAGCTTTCTTT. The encoded protein is CASSPRLIPGNTEAFF.

The chain links TRBV12-5 to TRBJ1-1; D unresolved. V lost 6 bases and J lost 5, with 10 bases in between. In germline, CDR1 is LGHNT, CDR2 FRNRAP. CDR3 length: 12 amino acids. In nucleotides, the CDR3 is TGTGCTAGTGGCCCCTCGGGTACTGAAGCTTTCTTT. This sequence encodes CASGPSGTEAFF.

This clonotype came up many times. The V and J genes are TRBV7-2 and TRBJ2-2; D may be TRBD2 (6 bases). V lost 5 bases to trimming and J lost 5 bases, with 15 bases between them. CDR3 size: 15 residues. Germline V gives CDR1 SGHTA, CDR2 FQGNSA. The CDR3, as DNA: TGTGCCAGCAGCCCCGGAGGGCATGTGACCGGGGAGCTGTTTTTT. Translated: CASSPGGHVTGELFF.

This clonotype was counted only a few times. This sequence joins TRBV28 and TRBJ1-5; D is ambiguous. Germline assignment: CDR1 MDHEN and CDR2 SYDVKM. This CDR3 has 15 residues. Trimming removed 2 bases from V and 0 bases from J, with 8 bases in between. CDR3 protein: CASSLSKNSNQPQHF. CDR3 DNA: TGTGCCAGCAGTTTAAGTAAGAATAGCAATCAGCCCCAGCATTTT. Using reference TRBV28 and TRBJ1-5 for the parts outside the CDR3, the full variable domain is DVKVTQSSRYLVKRTGEKVFLECVQDMDHENMFWYRQDPGLGLRLIYFSYDVKMKEKGDIPEGYSVSREKKERFSLILESASTNQTSMYLCASSLSKNSNQPQHFGDGTRLSIL.

There are a few counts of this clonotype. The CDR3: CASSLVGTGKEKLFF. The CDR3 bases are TGTGCCAGCAGCCTCGTTGGGACAGGGAAGGAAAAACTGTTTTTT. This chain connects TRBV11-2 to TRBJ1-4, with 9 positions matching TRBD1. After removal of 5 bases from V and 8 bases from J, the junction contained 9 bases not matched to a gene. The CDR3 runs 15 residues. Germline V gene sequence: CDR1 SGHAT, CDR2 FQNNGV.

This clonotype was seen more than once but under ten times. The V call is TRBV12-3 or TRBV12-4, the J call TRBJ2-5; D may correspond to TRBD1 or TRBD2 (6 bases each). The CDR3 is made up of 14 amino acids. Trimming removed 1 base from V and 3 bases from J, with 9 bases in between. CDR3 sequence reads: CASSLDREEETQYF. CDR3 DNA sequence: TGTGCCAGCAGTTTAGACAGGGAGGAAGAGACCCAGTACTTC.

V is TRBV7-9 and J is TRBJ2-7, with D unclear. Per the germline V gene, CDR1 is SEHNR and CDR2 is FQNEAQ (reference sequence). The CDR3 has 12 residues. Trimming cost V 2 bases and J 2 bases, with 4 bases left between them. The CDR3 region is CASSLLTYEQYF. The CDR3, as DNA: TGTGCCAGCAGCTTACTCACCTACGAGCAGTACTTC.

This clonotype was counted at least ten times. The chain employs TRBV6-6 and TRBJ1-2; TRBD1 might be the D (5 bases). This CDR3 is 13 amino acids long. Germline V gene sequence: CDR1 MNHNY, CDR2 SVGAGI (reference sequence). V lost 4 bases, J lost 6 bases, and 12 bases lay in between. The CDR3, as DNA: TGTGCCAGCAGTTTGGACGGGGCTAATGGCTACACCTTC. This encodes CASSLDGANGYTF.

V and J are TRBV15 and TRBJ1-1; D is unresolved. Trimming took off 8 bases at V and 0 bases at J, with 10 bases between the two ends. Germline CDR1 is LNHNV and CDR2 is YYDKDF (reference sequence). The CDR3 contains 13 residues. The CDR3, as DNA: TGTGCCACCGAAAGGAGAATGAACACTGAAGCTTTCTTT. Translation gives CATERRMNTEAFF. Complete variable domain (other parts from reference TRBV15 and TRBJ1-1): DAMVIQNPRYQVTQFGKPVTLSCSQTLNHNVMYWYQQKSSQAPKLLFHYYDKDFNNEADTPDNFQSRRPNTSFCFLDIRSPGLGDTAMYLCATERRMNTEAFFGQGTRLTVV.

This clonotype was found many times. The genes are TRBV7-2 and TRBJ1-2, with a possible D match to TRBD1 (5 bases). Germline CDR1 and CDR2: SGHTA and FQGNSA. Trimming removed 4 bases at V and 2 bases at J, with 11 bases between. This CDR3 has 14 amino acids. The CDR3 bases are TGTGCCAGCAGCTACGCGGCAGGGAACTATGGCTACACCTTC. It is translated as CASSYAAGNYGYTF.

This clonotype came up a few times. The chain couples TRBV29-1 to TRBJ2-5, with D uncertain. CDR1 is SQVTM, CDR2 ANQGSEA, per germline. The ends were cut back, 4 bases at V and 5 bases at J, with 14 bases in the middle. The CDR3 loop spans 13 amino acids. The CDR3 sequence: CSVARNELETQYF. The CDR3 bases are TGCAGCGTTGCTCGAAACGAATTGGAGACCCAGTACTTC.

The chain couples TRBV27 to TRBJ2-5; no definite D call. Germline loops: CDR1 MNHEY, CDR2 SMNVEV (reference sequence). The CDR3 runs to 14 residues. V was shortened by 3 bases and J by 5 bases, with 13 bases between the two germline ends. The CDR3 DNA follows: TGTGCCAGCAGTTTTCAGGCGGATGGGGAGACCCAGTACTTC. As protein: CASSFQADGETQYF.

This clonotype was recorded at least ten times. V gene TRBV7-2 combines with J gene TRBJ2-3; TRBD2 agrees at 14 bases. J gave up 6 bases and V 4 bases, and 3 bases lay outside the gene matches. The CDR3 is 15 residues long. Germline-derived CDR1 and CDR2 are SGHTA and FQGNSA. The CDR3 DNA reads TGTGCCAGCAGCTCGACTAGCGGGAGGGTGGATACGCAGTATTTT. Encoded protein: CASSSTSGRVDTQYF.

The CDR3 region is CASSQTGENIQYF. CDR3 bases: TGCGCCAGCAGCCAGACAGGGGAAAACATTCAGTACTTC. The chain carries TRBV4-3 and TRBJ2-4; the match to TRBD1 covers 8 bases. J was trimmed by 5 bases and V by 3 bases; bases with no gene match: 0. From germline, CDR1 is LGHNA and CDR2 YSLEER. The CDR3 runs to 13 residues.

V is TRBV28 and J is TRBJ1-1; maybe TRBD1 (6 bases). V was trimmed by 9 bases and J by 1 base, leaving 21 bases between them. The CDR3 has 16 amino acids. Germline V gene sequence: CDR1 MDHEN, CDR2 SYDVKM. The CDR3: CASWYRDRTRNTEAFF. DNA of the CDR3: TGTGCCAGTTGGTACCGCGACAGGACTAGGAACACTGAAGCTTTCTTT. The full variable domain, in which reference TRBV28 and TRBJ1-1 provide the parts outside the CDR3, is DVKVTQSSRYLVKRTGEKVFLECVQDMDHENMFWYRQDPGLGLRLIYFSYDVKMKEKGDIPEGYSVSREKKERFSLILESASTNQTSMYLCASWYRDRTRNTEAFFGQGTRLTVV.

This clonotype was observed a few times. The V gene is TRBV6-6, the J gene TRBJ2-7; 7 positions match TRBD1. This CDR3 comprises 16 residues. Trimming took 5 bases from V and 6 from J; bases not matched to a gene: 16. Germline CDR1 reads MNHNY; CDR2 reads SVGAGI (reference sequence). CDR3 DNA: TGTGCCAGCAGTACGACCCCCCTGACAGGGTTTGGCGAGCAGTACTTC. Encoded protein: CASSTTPLTGFGEQYF.